A selection of T cell receptor beta chains follows, all from one sample in a study of T cell repertoires in cytomegalovirus infection. TCRdb redid the calling of the reads with MiXCR, one entry per CDR3 protein. The sample carries 290,000 or so distinct CDR3 sequences, 9.6% recorded once. The sample was PBMCs. The receptor set was obtained from a human donor in good health (CMV status not recorded). Some clones in this sample may be carry-over from other donors' samples. The CDR3 runs from the conserved cysteine through the conserved F or W. Fields, in order: CDR3 DNA, CDR3 protein, D gene, J gene, clone size, V gene. The D gene is left open where the match is weak. Expanded clones get a size class; other rows say once, few or many, or leave the size out.

CDR3 DNA: TGTGCCAGCAGCCTCAGGGGGCATGGCTACACCTTC; CDR3 protein: CASSLRGHGYTF; D gene: TRBD1; J gene: TRBJ1-2; clone size: many; V gene: TRBV7-2
CDR3 DNA: TGCGCCAGCAGCACTCAGTTAAGTTCCTACAATGAGCAGTTCTTC; CDR3 protein: CASSTQLSSYNEQFF; D gene: .; J gene: TRBJ2-1; clone size: few; V gene: TRBV5-1
CDR3 DNA: TGTGCCAGCAGTTACGCGGAGAGCAACACTGAAGCTTTCTTT; CDR3 protein: CASSYAESNTEAFF; D gene: .; J gene: TRBJ1-1; clone size: .; V gene: TRBV6-2/TRBV6-3
CDR3 DNA: TGTGCCAGCAGGTCGACAGAGCCAAATGAAGCTTTCTTT; CDR3 protein: CASRSTEPNEAFF; D gene: .; J gene: TRBJ1-1; clone size: many; V gene: TRBV28
CDR3 DNA: TGTGCCAGTAGTACCGTAGCGGGGACCCAAGAGACCCAGTACTTC; CDR3 protein: CASSTVAGTQETQYF; D gene: TRBD2; J gene: TRBJ2-5; clone size: .; V gene: TRBV19
CDR3 DNA: TGCAGTGCGTCGGGGGGAGATACGCAGTATTTT; CDR3 protein: CSASGGDTQYF; D gene: TRBD2; J gene: TRBJ2-3; clone size: .; V gene: TRBV20-1
CDR3 DNA: TGTGCCAGCAGTTACTCGAGTTGGCAGTCGGAATGGGAGACCCAGTACTTC; CDR3 protein: CASSYSSWQSEWETQYF; D gene: .; J gene: TRBJ2-5; clone size: many; V gene: TRBV6-5
CDR3 DNA: TGCAGTGCTACGGGACAGGGGGGAGGTACAGATACGCAGTATTTT; CDR3 protein: CSATGQGGGTDTQYF; D gene: TRBD1; J gene: TRBJ2-3; clone size: many; V gene: TRBV20-1
CDR3 DNA: TGCAGCGTTGAGGATGACAGGGGCCTAAATGGCTACACCTTC; CDR3 protein: CSVEDDRGLNGYTF; D gene: TRBD1; J gene: TRBJ1-2; clone size: few; V gene: TRBV29-1
CDR3 DNA: TGTGCCAGCAGCGTAGGGGGGACAGGGAATCAGCCCCAGCATTTT; CDR3 protein: CASSVGGTGNQPQHF; D gene: TRBD1; J gene: TRBJ1-5; clone size: few; V gene: TRBV9
CDR3 DNA: TGCAGCGTTGAAGGCGGGTACAATGAGCAGTTCTTC; CDR3 protein: CSVEGGYNEQFF; D gene: .; J gene: TRBJ2-1; clone size: many; V gene: TRBV29-1
CDR3 DNA: TGTGCCAGCAGCTTAGATACGGGGCAGCAGTTCTTC; CDR3 protein: CASSLDTGQQFF; D gene: .; J gene: TRBJ2-1; clone size: many; V gene: TRBV7-2
CDR3 DNA: TGCGCCAGCAGCTTGGACCGCCGGGGTTCCCCCCCGAACACCGGGGAGCTGTTTTTT; CDR3 protein: CASSLDRRGSPPNTGELFF; D gene: .; J gene: TRBJ2-2; clone size: .; V gene: TRBV5-1
CDR3 DNA: TGCAGCGGCAGTAACACTGAAGCTTTCTTT; CDR3 protein: CSGSNTEAFF; D gene: .; J gene: TRBJ1-1; clone size: many; V gene: TRBV29-1
CDR3 DNA: TGTGCCAGCAGCCTTCGCCCGCGAGAGGGGCGGGCTTTCTTT; CDR3 protein: CASSLRPREGRAFF; D gene: .; J gene: TRBJ1-1; clone size: many; V gene: TRBV2
CDR3 DNA: TGTGCCAGCAGCCAAACCAGGACCCCCACCGGGGAGCTGTTTTTT; CDR3 protein: CASSQTRTPTGELFF; D gene: .; J gene: TRBJ2-2; clone size: many; V gene: TRBV14